This T cell receptor beta chain came from a study of a mutant IDH1 vaccine in newly diagnosed glioma. The wider study: Vaccinations were initiated 4-6 weeks following radiotherapy alone, or were given together with temozolomide cycles.

V lost 4 bases to trimming and J lost 6 bases; unmatched junction nucleotides: 8. The CDR3 spans 14 residues. The germline gives CDR1 SQVTM, CDR2 ANQGSEA. Using immunoSEQ multiplex PCR, the repertoire was profiled, and TCRdb retains in-frame clones only, with some absent. The sample has 25,000 to 30,000 clones, around 79% seen once; the top ten hold almost 9.5%. Notes on this clone: Its cognate antigen is unknown.

Noted time point: week 5, during vaccination. Every single dose of the vaccine, 300 ug of mutant IDH1 20-mer peptide, came with topical imiquimod. This TCR was sampled from a man aged 35 to 55 with glioma. The sample here was PBMCs, taken from a glioma patient whose treatment included an IDH1 peptide vaccine. The V call is TRBV29-1, the J call TRBJ2-3; 9 bases match TRBD2. The CDR3 reads CSVAVGGRGDTQYF. CDR3 in DNA: TGCAGCGTTGCTGTGGGCGGGAGGGGGGATACGCAGTATTTT.